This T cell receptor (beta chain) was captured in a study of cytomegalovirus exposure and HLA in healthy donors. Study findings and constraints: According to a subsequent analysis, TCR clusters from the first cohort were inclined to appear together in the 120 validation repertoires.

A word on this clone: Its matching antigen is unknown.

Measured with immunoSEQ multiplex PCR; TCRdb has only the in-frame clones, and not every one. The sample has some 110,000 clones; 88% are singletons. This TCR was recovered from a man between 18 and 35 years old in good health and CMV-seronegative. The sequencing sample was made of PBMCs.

CDR3 nucleotides: TGTGCCAGCAGCGCCGAGGGACAGTTTGTCGGTTCACCCCTCCACTTT. Its protein product is CASSAEGQFVGSPLHF. This rearrangement joins TRBV9 to TRBJ1-6, with 7 positions matching TRBD1. The CDR3 loop spans 16 amino acids. Losses at the gene ends were 3 bases for V and 9 bases for J; bases not matched to a gene: 12. Germline V gives CDR1 SGDLS, CDR2 YYNGEE.